The 11 T cell receptor beta chains in this list originate from one sample, sequenced in a study of blood T cell repertoires in COVID-19. Clones were sequenced by immunoSEQ multiplex PCR, and TCRdb holds only the in-frame ones, with some missing. The profile shows tens of thousands of clones, almost 90% of them singletons. Sequenced sample: peripheral blood. All receptors derive from a woman aged 70-85 years with acute or convalescent COVID-19.

The gene calls are TRBV6-6 and TRBJ2-5, with D possibly matching TRBD1 (6 bases). Trimming left V 5 bases short and J 5 bases short, with 18 bases between. From germline, CDR1 is MNHNY and CDR2 SVGAGI (reference sequence). CDR3 length equals 15 residues. CDR3: CASSNRVFTSETQYF. CDR3 bases: TGTGCCAGCAGTAACAGGGTGTTTACATCGGAGACCCAGTACTTC.

The chain recombines TRBV5-1 with TRBJ1-6, with D maybe TRBD1 (5 bases). Trimming left V 4 bases short and J 5 bases short, with 10 bases between. This CDR3 spans 14 amino acids. The germline CDR1 and CDR2 sequences are SGHRS and YFSETQ. CDR3 DNA: TGCGCCAGCAGCATACAGGAGAATAATTCACCCCTCCACTTT. Protein: CASSIQENNSPLHF.

The chain combines TRBV7-3 with TRBJ2-6; 8 bases fit TRBD1. CDR3 size: 18 residues. Unmatched junction bases numbered 11, after V lost 7 bases and J lost 0 bases. The germline V gene has CDR1 SGHTA and CDR2 FQGTGA. CDR3 nucleotide sequence: TGTGCCAGCACGCGCCAGACAGGGGCCCTCTCTGGGGCCAACGTCCTGACTTTC. This encodes CASTRQTGALSGANVLTF.

CDR3 in amino acids: CASNWGAGTGTEAFF. Here the CDR3 DNA reads TGTGCCAGCAATTGGGGTGCCGGGACAGGCACTGAAGCTTTCTTT. The chain couples TRBV2 to TRBJ1-1; the match to TRBD1 covers 8 bases. CDR3 size: 15 residues. Germline CDR1 is SNHLY and CDR2 is FYNNEI. J lost 4 bases, V lost 7 bases, and 11 bases had no gene match.

V gene TRBV23-1 combines with J gene TRBJ2-3; 7 nucleotides agree with TRBD1. TRBV23-1 is an open reading frame, and its role is uncertain. The CDR3 runs to 15 residues. The junction had 8 bases not matched to a gene; V was cut back by 0 bases and J by 8 bases. CDR3: CASSQSDRVLGTQYF. The CDR3 coding sequence is TGCGCCAGCAGTCAATCCGACAGGGTTTTGGGTACGCAGTATTTT.

This clone was picked up one time. The chain combines TRBV6-1 with TRBJ2-3; 8 positions agree with TRBD2. Germline-derived CDR1 and CDR2 are MNHNS and SASEGT. J gave up 0 bases and V 2 bases, and 4 bases lay outside the gene matches. CDR3 size: 16 residues. The CDR3 loop reads CASSERAGASTDTQYF. The DNA for the CDR3 is TGTGCCAGCAGTGAAAGAGCGGGGGCTAGCACAGATACGCAGTATTTT.

The chain uses TRBV5-1 and TRBJ1-2; maybe TRBD1 (6 bases). V was clipped by 4 bases and J by 6 bases, with 13 bases between them. The CDR3 sequence is 13 residues long. The germline V gene has CDR1 SGHRS and CDR2 YFSETQ. CDR3 amino acids: CASSTGQRDGYTF. The DNA for the CDR3 is TGCGCCAGCAGCACCGGACAGAGAGATGGCTACACCTTC.

V usage is TRBV4-1 and J usage is TRBJ2-3; maybe TRBD2 (5 bases). V gave up 7 bases and J gave up 1 base, with 15 bases separating them. The length of the CDR3 is 15 residues. CDR1 and CDR2 from the germline V gene are MGHRA and YSYEKL. Written as DNA, the CDR3 is TGCGCCAGCAACGTAGGGAAAGCGGGCACAGATACGCAGTATTTT. This codes for CASNVGKAGTDTQYF.

V usage is TRBV29-1 and J usage is TRBJ1-1, with no clear D. This CDR3 contains 15 residues. V gave up 6 bases and J gave up 0 bases, with 17 bases separating them. From germline, CDR1 is SQVTM and CDR2 ANQGSEA. CDR3 in amino acids: CSVGMRGPLNTEAFF. CDR3 nucleotide sequence: TGCAGCGTGGGAATGCGGGGTCCCTTGAACACTGAAGCTTTCTTT.

The CDR3 DNA reads TGTGCCAGCTCACCATGGCTAGCGGGAAGCAATGAGCAGTTCTTC. Amino acid sequence: CASSPWLAGSNEQFF. This sequence joins TRBV18 and TRBJ2-1; 9 nucleotides match TRBD2. The CDR3 length is 15 residues. The V gene's germline CDR1 is KGHSH and CDR2 LQKENI. The junction had 5 bases not matched to a gene; V was cut back by 2 bases and J by 6 bases.

The chain joins TRBV7-3 to TRBJ2-2; D might be TRBD2 (6 bases). This CDR3 comprises 13 residues. The V gene lost 5 bases and the J gene lost 6 bases, with 10 bases spanning the gap. CDR1 and CDR2 (germline): SGHTA, FQGTGA. In nucleotides, the CDR3 is TGTGCCAGCAGCCAAAGGGACTCCGGGGAGCTGTTTTTT. As protein: CASSQRDSGELFF.